Sequencing of this T cell receptor (beta chain) was carried out in a study of shared clonotypes between healthy human individuals. Across the whole study: CD8 memory received one plate per donor, CD8 naive two, CD4 memory three and CD4 naive three.

Original handling: Junction-only sequences without quality scores were provided by ImmunoSEQ, so filtering was different. Generated by immunoSEQ multiplex PCR, the TCRdb table keeps only in-frame clones and is missing some. V, J and clone size derive from that table, while D and trimming were established from the DNA sequence. The table shows some 1,900,000 clones, with less than 95% occurring only once. Positively selected for CCR7, the CD45RO-negative cells used as naive CD8 cells excluded terminally differentiated effector memory CD45RA+ cells. As regards this clone: The antigen is undetermined.

Study findings and constraints: Relative to their counterparts shared across all four donors, non-shared clonotypes exhibited diminished generation probabilities. Of the naive CD4 clonotypes, approximately 5% were shared across a handful of donors.

The specimen was naive CD8+ T cells sorted from blood. This clonotype originated in a young man in good health.

The CDR3 DNA reads as TGTGCCAGTAGTATCTTCCGGGACAGCGCGGCTGGCTACACCTTC. Protein sequence: CASSIFRDSAAGYTF. The chain carries TRBV19 and TRBJ1-2; 7 bases match TRBD1. V was pared by 3 bases and J by 7 bases, with 11 bases of the junction left unmatched. The CDR3 extends over 15 amino acids. The V gene's germline CDR1 is LNHDA and CDR2 SQIVND (reference sequence).